The present entry profiles one T cell receptor (beta chain) with its context. Clones were sequenced by immunoSEQ multiplex PCR, and TCRdb holds only the in-frame ones, with some missing. The sample has tens of thousands of clones, about 80% seen once. This record belongs to a study of OX40 agonist ivuxolimab in advanced cancers. Study-level background: The patients got ivuxolimab, which is an agonistic anti-OX40 (CD134) antibody.

The CDR3 is made up of 16 amino acids. J lost 7 bases, V lost 5 bases, and 10 bases had no gene match. Germline assignment: CDR1 MNHEY and CDR2 SMNVEV (reference sequence). The clonotype was recovered from an adult with an advanced solid tumor such as melanoma, head and neck, liver or kidney cancer. The sequencing used CD4+ or CD8+ T cells sorted from blood, collected in a trial of the OX40 agonist ivuxolimab. This chain connects TRBV27 to TRBJ1-6, with 8 bases fitting TRBD1. In DNA, the CDR3 is TGTGCCAGCAGTGGCCCCCGGACAGGGAAAAATTCACCCCTCCACTTT. As protein: CASSGPRTGKNSPLHF.